A selection of T cell receptor beta chains follows, all from one sample in a study of T cells after yellow fever vaccination. TCRdb reprocessed the 5' RACE reads via MiXCR and lists one record per CDR3 protein. This sample has some 560,000 distinct CDR3 sequences, with 19% found just once. The material was PBMCs, obtained 15 days after the yellow fever booster vaccination. The receptors were sampled from a young man who received the YFV17D yellow fever vaccine. CDR3s leave out the opening cysteine and the closing phenylalanine or tryptophan. D genes are given only for firm matches. The listing skips clone size in some rows; elsewhere it reads once, few, many or a size class.

D | J | V | size | CDR3
TRBD2 | TRBJ2-1 | TRBV5-6 | few | ASSLGRTSYYNEQF
- | TRBJ2-3 | TRBV10-3 | - | AISASGTDTQY
TRBD2 | TRBJ2-7 | TRBV20-1 | few | SARETSGLSYEQY
- | TRBJ2-2 | TRBV28 | - | ASTGAVNTGELF
TRBD1 | TRBJ1-1 | TRBV6-5 | few | ASSYGDRATEAF
- | TRBJ1-2 | TRBV5-1 | - | ASSLLQSYGYT
TRBD2 | TRBJ2-1 | TRBV7-2 | few | ASSPGLAGALLNEQF
- | TRBJ2-7 | TRBV11-2 | - | ASSFGDQRGEQY
- | TRBJ2-7 | TRBV7-2 | - | ASSPSGPAEQY
TRBD2 | TRBJ2-5 | TRBV10-3 | few | AISPTSGAQETQY
TRBD2 | TRBJ2-1 | TRBV28 | - | ASSSGSHNEQF
TRBD2 | TRBJ2-1 | TRBV6-1 | few | ASLRWASGDNEQF
- | TRBJ1-1 | TRBV12-3/TRBV12-4 | - | ASSRHDLNTEAF
- | TRBJ2-7 | TRBV20-1 | few | SASGTSNYEQY
TRBD2 | TRBJ2-1 | TRBV7-2 | - | ASSSRGEYNEQF
- | TRBJ1-2 | TRBV9 | many | ASSRTENYGYT
- | TRBJ2-2 | TRBV4-3 | few | ASSQEPPGQAGELF
TRBD2 | TRBJ2-3 | TRBV20-1 | - | SASGGATTDTQY
- | TRBJ2-7 | TRBV7-6 | few | ASSPAGGQGEQY
- | TRBJ2-2 | TRBV11-2 | few | ASSPTGTMITGELF
- | TRBJ2-7 | TRBV5-1 | - | ASESEQY
TRBD2 | TRBJ2-1 | TRBV10-3 | few | AISVVAGTYNEQF
TRBD1 | TRBJ2-5 | TRBV12-3/TRBV12-4 | few | ASSSSEWGTGVETQY
- | TRBJ1-6 | TRBV19 | - | ASSITGINSPLH
- | TRBJ2-7 | TRBV5-4 | - | ASSYPSSYEQY
- | TRBJ1-1 | TRBV11-3 | few | ASSARTSSEAF
- | TRBJ2-3 | TRBV28 | - | ASSRRPTDTQY
TRBD1 | TRBJ1-5 | TRBV5-1 | - | ASSLGAGQGGQPQH
TRBD2 | TRBJ2-1 | TRBV7-2 | few | ASSLVTSGRGEQF
TRBD2 | TRBJ2-3 | TRBV20-1 | - | SARLKFTSGSRDTQY
TRBD2 | TRBJ2-7 | TRBV28 | - | ASSSQGSGPSGGSEQY
- | TRBJ1-2 | TRBV20-1 | - | RAGYGYT
TRBD1 | TRBJ1-1 | TRBV7-9 | few | ASSSHRGLLEAF
- | TRBJ2-6 | TRBV9 | - | ASSVVHGRSGANVLT
- | TRBJ2-5 | TRBV7-8 | - | ASSFDGFSIVETQY
TRBD2 | TRBJ2-3 | TRBV7-2 | few | ASSLYLGRGTDTQY
TRBD2 | TRBJ2-1 | TRBV20-1 | few | SATPPGLAGGPLNEQF
- | TRBJ2-1 | TRBV5-1 | few | ASSPAWGGRDNEQF
TRBD2 | TRBJ2-1 | TRBV20-1 | many | SAPIAPGGYDEQF
TRBD1 | TRBJ2-7 | TRBV5-1 | few | ASSSRTGGTYEQY
- | TRBJ2-3 | TRBV7-8 | few | ASSLGRVLADTQY
- | TRBJ1-4 | TRBV12-3/TRBV12-4 | - | ASSQNTRGVSTNEKLF
TRBD2 | TRBJ2-2 | TRBV12-3/TRBV12-4 | few | ASNVGGRAPGELF
- | TRBJ2-2 | TRBV4-2 | few | ASSQLARDTGELF
TRBD2 | TRBJ2-1 | TRBV2 | many | ASNKLAGVNNEQF
TRBD2 | TRBJ2-7 | TRBV6-2/TRBV6-3 | - | ASSWQLARSYEQY
- | TRBJ2-1 | TRBV29-1 | few | SVEASSNEQF
- | TRBJ1-2 | TRBV4-3 | - | ASSQESQVLVYGYT
- | TRBJ1-1 | TRBV27 | - | ASSYRTENTEAF
TRBD1 | TRBJ2-7 | TRBV12-3/TRBV12-4 | - | ASLGDSNYEQY
- | TRBJ1-2 | TRBV14 | many | ASRSTVDYGYT
- | TRBJ2-7 | TRBV12-3/TRBV12-4 | few | ASSVRLAYEQY
TRBD2 | TRBJ2-5 | TRBV7-2 | few | ASSLLAGGQETQY
- | TRBJ1-1 | TRBV7-9 | few | ASSPPGDRTEAF
- | TRBJ1-4 | TRBV7-2 | few | ASSLKSGEKLF